This T cell receptor (beta chain) was documented in a study of blood T cell repertoires in COVID-19. Assay used: immunoSEQ multiplex PCR; TCRdb lists only in-frame clones, some missing. The sample includes fewer than 300,000 clones, around 86% of them seen just once. From germline, CDR1 is SGHNT and CDR2 YYREEE (reference sequence). The V end was cut by 0 bases, the J end by 0 bases, with 10 bases between. The CDR3 is 16 amino acids. The TCR was taken from a man aged 45-65 years with COVID-19, enrolled during active disease. Sequenced material: peripheral blood. The genes are TRBV5-4 and TRBJ1-3; D is ambiguous. The CDR3 loop is CASSLEVRGSGNTIYF. DNA of the CDR3: TGTGCCAGCAGCTTGGAGGTGCGCGGCTCTGGAAACACCATATATTTT.